One and the same sample provided the 9 T cell receptor beta chains below, sequenced in a study of T cells after posttransplantation cyclophosphamide. Using immunoSEQ multiplex PCR, the repertoire was profiled, and TCRdb retains in-frame clones only, with some absent. Found here are roughly 41,000 clones, no singletons; the ten largest cover approximately 6%. The sample consisted of PBMCs. The receptors originated from a man aged 25-45 years in good health and a related stem cell transplant donor.

Only a few counts were recorded for this clone. V and J are TRBV2 and TRBJ2-2; 7 bases agree with TRBD2. The CDR3 has 15 residues. V was pared by 0 bases and J by 6 bases, with 4 bases of the junction left unmatched. Germline-derived CDR1 and CDR2 are SNHLY and FYNNEI. The CDR3 coding sequence is TGTGCCAGCAGTGAAGCGGGGGGGAGGCCCGGGGAGCTGTTTTTT. It is translated as CASSEAGGRPGELFF.

The table lists this clone with many counts. The chain couples TRBV5-4 to TRBJ2-7; TRBD1 matches 9 bases. The CDR3 has 16 amino acids. Germline CDR1 is SGHNT and CDR2 is YYREEE (reference sequence). J gave up 5 bases and V 3 bases, and 12 bases lay outside the gene matches. CDR3 sequence: CASSSPKQGAMDEQYF. The CDR3 coding sequence is TGTGCCAGCAGCTCGCCCAAACAGGGGGCTATGGACGAGCAGTACTTC.

This clone was seen repeatedly, ten times or more. J is TRBJ1-1 and V is TRBV2; D is uncertain. Trimming stripped 3 bases from V and 3 bases from J, with 8 bases between. The CDR3 is 13 residues long. Germline assignment: CDR1 SNHLY and CDR2 FYNNEI. The CDR3 coding sequence is TGTGCCAGCAGTGACCCGGGGTACACTGAAGCTTTCTTT. This encodes CASSDPGYTEAFF. Complete variable domain (other parts from reference TRBV2 and TRBJ1-1): EPEVTQTPSHQVTQMGQEVILRCVPISNHLYFYWYRQILGQKVEFLVSFYNNEISEKSEIFDDQFSVERPDGSNFTLKIRSTKLEDSAMYFCASSDPGYTEAFFGQGTRLTVV.

This clone was detected only a few times. The CDR3 here is CATLQGVYEQYF. For the CDR3, the DNA is TGTGCCACGTTACAGGGTGTCTACGAGCAGTACTTC. The chain joins TRBV6-1 to TRBJ2-5, with D perhaps TRBD1 (6 bases). The DNA matches TRBJ2-7 better at its end, which makes the J call doubtful. From germline, CDR1 is MNHNS and CDR2 SASEGT. This CDR3 is 12 amino acids long.

This clone was observed at least ten times. V gene TRBV29-1 combines with J gene TRBJ2-2, with a weak D call TRBD1 (6 bases). The V end lost 7 bases, the J end lost 1 base, and 13 bases lay between the germline ends. The CDR3 totals 14 residues. Germline lookup yields CDR1 SQVTM and CDR2 ANQGSEA. The CDR3 nucleotides are TGCAGCGCCAGCAGGGGCGTGAACACCGGGGAGCTGTTTTTT. Translating it yields CSASRGVNTGELFF.

In its sample, this clone was seen many times. The V and J genes are TRBV5-1 and TRBJ2-7, with D possibly matching TRBD1 (5 bases). This CDR3 is built from 12 residues. CDR1 and CDR2 (germline): SGHRS, YFSETQ. The V and J ends lost 5 bases and 2 bases respectively, with 8 bases between them. CDR3 coding DNA: TGCGCCAGCAGTAAGGGGACCTACGAGCAGTACTTC. This gives the protein CASSKGTYEQYF.

The sample holds a few counts of this clone. This CDR3 is CASSETASYEQYF. The CDR3 DNA reads TGTGCCAGCAGTGAGACAGCTTCCTACGAGCAGTACTTC. The chain uses TRBV6-1 and TRBJ2-7, with D maybe TRBD1 (5 bases). The CDR3 contains 13 residues. Trimming stripped 3 bases from V and 1 base from J, with 7 bases between. Germline V gene sequence: CDR1 MNHNS, CDR2 SASEGT.

In its sample, this clone was seen many times. J is TRBJ2-7 and V is TRBV4-1; possible D gene TRBD1, 5 bases. This CDR3 region has 14 residues. The V end lost 3 bases, the J end lost 4 bases, and 13 bases lay between the germline ends. Germline CDR1 MGHRA, CDR2 YSYEKL. For the CDR3, the DNA is TGCGCCAGCAGCCAGGAGAGACAGTTGTACGAGCAGTACTTC. As protein: CASSQERQLYEQYF.

This clone was detected ten times or more. CDR3 nucleotides: TGTGCCAGCAGCCTCTACCGCGGGGGGCCAGGTTACAATGAGCAGTTCTTC. Amino acids: CASSLYRGGPGYNEQFF. V is TRBV2 and J is TRBJ2-1, with 8 bases identical to TRBD2. CDR3 length: 17 amino acids. CDR1 is SNHLY, CDR2 FYNNEI, per germline. V shed 6 bases and J 4 bases; nucleotides not matched to a gene: 14.